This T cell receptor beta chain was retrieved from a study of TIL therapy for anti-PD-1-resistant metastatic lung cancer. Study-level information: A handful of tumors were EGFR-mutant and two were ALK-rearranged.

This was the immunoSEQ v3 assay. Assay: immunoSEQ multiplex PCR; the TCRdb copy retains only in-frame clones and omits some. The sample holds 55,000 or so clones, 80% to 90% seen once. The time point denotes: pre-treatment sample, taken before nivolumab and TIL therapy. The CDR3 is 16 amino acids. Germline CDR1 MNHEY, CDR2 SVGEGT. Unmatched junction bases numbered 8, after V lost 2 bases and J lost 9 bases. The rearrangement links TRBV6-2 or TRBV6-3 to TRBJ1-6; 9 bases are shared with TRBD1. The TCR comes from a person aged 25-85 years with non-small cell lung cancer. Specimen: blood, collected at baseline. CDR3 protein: CASSYRDRESRSPLHF. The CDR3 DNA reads TGTGCCAGCAGTTACAGGGACAGGGAAAGTCGTTCACCCCTCCACTTT.